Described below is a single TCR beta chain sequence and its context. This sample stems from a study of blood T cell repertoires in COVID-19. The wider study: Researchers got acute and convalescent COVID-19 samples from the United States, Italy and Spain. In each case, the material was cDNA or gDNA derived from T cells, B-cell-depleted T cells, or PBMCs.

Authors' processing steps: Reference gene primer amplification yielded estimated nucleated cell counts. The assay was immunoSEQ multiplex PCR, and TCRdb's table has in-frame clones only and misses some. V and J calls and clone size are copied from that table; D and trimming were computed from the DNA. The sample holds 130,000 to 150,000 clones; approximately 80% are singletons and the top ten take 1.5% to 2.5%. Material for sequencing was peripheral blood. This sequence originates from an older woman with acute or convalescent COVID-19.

In DNA form, the CDR3 reads TGTGCCAGCAGCTTCGGACTAGCGGGAGGACGTGATACGCAGTATTTT. It translates to CASSFGLAGGRDTQYF. The V gene is TRBV7-2, the J gene TRBJ2-3, with 14 bases identical to TRBD2. This CDR3 comprises 16 residues. Germline CDR1 reads SGHTA; CDR2 reads FQGNSA. The junction had 5 bases not matched to a gene; V was cut back by 3 bases and J by 6 bases.